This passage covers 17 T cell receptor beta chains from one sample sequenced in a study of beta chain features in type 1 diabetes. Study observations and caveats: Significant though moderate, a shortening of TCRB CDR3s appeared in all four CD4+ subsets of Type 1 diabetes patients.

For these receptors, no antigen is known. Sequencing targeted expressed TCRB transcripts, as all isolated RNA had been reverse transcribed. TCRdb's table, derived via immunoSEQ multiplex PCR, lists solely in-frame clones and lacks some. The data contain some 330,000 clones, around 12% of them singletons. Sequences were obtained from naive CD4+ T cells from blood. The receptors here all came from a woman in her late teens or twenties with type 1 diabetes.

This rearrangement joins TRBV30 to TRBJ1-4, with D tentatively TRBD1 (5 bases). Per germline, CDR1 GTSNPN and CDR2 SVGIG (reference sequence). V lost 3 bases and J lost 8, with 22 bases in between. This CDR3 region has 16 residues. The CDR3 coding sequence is TGTGCCTGGAGGGGGAATCGGTGGAGGGGTGACGAAAAACTGTTTTTT. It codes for CAWRGNRWRGDEKLFF.

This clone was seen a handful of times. CDR3: CASSPPGNYGYTF. Here the CDR3 DNA reads TGTGCCAGCAGCCCCCCGGGGAACTATGGCTACACCTTC. The J gene is TRBJ1-2, the V gene TRBV7-3, with D unresolved. V lost 5 bases and J 2 bases, leaving 9 bases between the germline ends. The CDR3 spans 13 residues. The germline V gene has CDR1 SGHTA and CDR2 FQGTGA. Using reference TRBV7-3 and TRBJ1-2 for the parts outside the CDR3, the full variable domain is GAGVSQTPSNKVTEKGKYVELRCDPISGHTALYWYRQSLGQGPEFLIYFQGTGAADDSGLPNDRFFAVRPEGSVSTLKIQRTERGDSAVYLCASSPPGNYGYTFGSGTRLTVV.

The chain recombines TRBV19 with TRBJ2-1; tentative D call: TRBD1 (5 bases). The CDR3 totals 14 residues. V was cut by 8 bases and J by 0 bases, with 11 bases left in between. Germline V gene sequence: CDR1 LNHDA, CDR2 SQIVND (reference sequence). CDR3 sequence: CASSQTVSYNEQFF. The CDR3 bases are TGTGCCAGTTCTCAGACAGTCTCCTACAATGAGCAGTTCTTC.

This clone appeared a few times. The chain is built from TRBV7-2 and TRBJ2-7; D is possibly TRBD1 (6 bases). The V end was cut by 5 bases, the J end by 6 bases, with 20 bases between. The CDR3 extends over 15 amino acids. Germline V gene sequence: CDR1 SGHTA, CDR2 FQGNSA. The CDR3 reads CASSPSSGAPGEQYF. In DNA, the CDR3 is TGTGCCAGCAGCCCCTCCTCAGGGGCCCCTGGCGAGCAGTACTTC.

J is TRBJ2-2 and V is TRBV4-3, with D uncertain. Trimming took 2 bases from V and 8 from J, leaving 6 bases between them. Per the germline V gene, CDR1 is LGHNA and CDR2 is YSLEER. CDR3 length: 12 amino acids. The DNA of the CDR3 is TGCGCCAGCAGCCAAATTCAAGGGGAGCTGTTTTTT. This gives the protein CASSQIQGELFF.

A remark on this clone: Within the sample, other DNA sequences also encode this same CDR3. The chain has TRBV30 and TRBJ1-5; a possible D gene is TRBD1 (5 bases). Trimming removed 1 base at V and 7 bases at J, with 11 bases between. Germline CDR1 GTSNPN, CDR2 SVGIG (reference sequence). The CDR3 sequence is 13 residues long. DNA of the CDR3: TGTGCCTGGAGTGGCCAGGGTGGGCAGCCCCAGCATTTT. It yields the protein CAWSGQGGQPQHF. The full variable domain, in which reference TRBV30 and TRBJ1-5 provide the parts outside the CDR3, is SQTIHQWPATLVQPVGSPLSLECTVEGTSNPNLYWYRQAAGRGLQLLFYSVGIGQISSEVPQNLSASRPQDRQFILSSKKLLLSDSGFYLCAWSGQGGQPQHFGDGTRLSIL.

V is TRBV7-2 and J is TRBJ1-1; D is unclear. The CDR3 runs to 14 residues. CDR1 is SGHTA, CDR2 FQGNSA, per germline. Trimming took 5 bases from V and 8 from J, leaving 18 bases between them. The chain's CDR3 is CASSPRQVSREAFF. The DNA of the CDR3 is TGTGCCAGCAGCCCCCGGCAGGTCAGCCGGGAAGCTTTCTTT. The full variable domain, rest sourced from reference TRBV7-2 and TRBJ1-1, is GAGVSQSPSNKVTEKGKDVELRCDPISGHTALYWYRQSLGQGLEFLIYFQGNSAPDKSGLPSDRFSAERTGGSVSTLTIQRTQQEDSAVYLCASSPRQVSREAFFGQGTRLTVV.

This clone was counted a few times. This CDR3 is CASSTGQGYTEAFF. CDR3 bases: TGTGCCAGTAGCACCGGACAGGGTTACACTGAAGCTTTCTTT. The rearrangement uses TRBV19 and TRBJ1-1; 8 positions agree with TRBD1. The J segment lost 3 bases and the V segment lost 6 bases, leaving 6 bases of the junction unmatched. The CDR3 spans 14 residues. CDR1 is LNHDA, CDR2 SQIVND, per germline (reference sequence).

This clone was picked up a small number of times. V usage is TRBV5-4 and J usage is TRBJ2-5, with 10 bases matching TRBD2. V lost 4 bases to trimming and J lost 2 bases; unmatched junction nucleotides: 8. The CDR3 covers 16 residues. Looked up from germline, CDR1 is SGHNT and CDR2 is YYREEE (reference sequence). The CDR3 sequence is CASSRTSGVRQETQYF. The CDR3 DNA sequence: TGTGCCAGCAGCCGGACTAGCGGTGTTCGACAAGAGACCCAGTACTTC.

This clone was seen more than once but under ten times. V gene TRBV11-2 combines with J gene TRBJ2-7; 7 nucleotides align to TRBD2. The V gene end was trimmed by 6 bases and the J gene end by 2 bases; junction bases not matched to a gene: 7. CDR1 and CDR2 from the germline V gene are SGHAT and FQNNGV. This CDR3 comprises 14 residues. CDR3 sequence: CASRVGSGTYEQYF. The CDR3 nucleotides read TGTGCCAGCAGAGTCGGAAGCGGGACCTACGAGCAGTACTTC. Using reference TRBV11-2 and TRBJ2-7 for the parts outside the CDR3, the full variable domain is EAGVAQSPRYKIIEKRQSVAFWCNPISGHATLYWYQQILGQGPKLLIQFQNNGVVDDSQLPKDRFSAERLKGVDSTLKIQPAKLEDSAVYLCASRVGSGTYEQYFGPGTRLTVT.

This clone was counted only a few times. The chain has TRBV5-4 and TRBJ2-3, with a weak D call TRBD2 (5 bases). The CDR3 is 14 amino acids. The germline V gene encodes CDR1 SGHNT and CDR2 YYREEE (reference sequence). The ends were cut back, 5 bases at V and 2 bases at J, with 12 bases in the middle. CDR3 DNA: TGTGCCAGCAGGGAAGCGGACCCCACAGATACGCAGTATTTT. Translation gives CASREADPTDTQYF.

The CDR3 bases are TGTGCCAGCAGACCCCCCGACAGGGGAGGTCAGCCCCAGCATTTT. Its protein is CASRPPDRGGQPQHF. This chain joins TRBV28 and TRBJ1-5; 8 positions agree with TRBD1. CDR1 MDHEN and CDR2 SYDVKM come from the germline V gene. With V trimmed by 6 bases and J by 6 bases, 10 bases remained unmatched. The CDR3 runs 15 residues. Combining the CDR3 with reference TRBV28 and TRBJ1-5 gives the whole variable domain DVKVTQSSRYLVKRTGEKVFLECVQDMDHENMFWYRQDPGLGLRLIYFSYDVKMKEKGDIPEGYSVSREKKERFSLILESASTNQTSMYLCASRPPDRGGQPQHFGDGTRLSIL.

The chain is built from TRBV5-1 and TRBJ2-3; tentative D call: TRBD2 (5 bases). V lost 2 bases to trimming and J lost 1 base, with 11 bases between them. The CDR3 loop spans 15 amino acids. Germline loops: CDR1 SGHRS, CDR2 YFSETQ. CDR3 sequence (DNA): TGCGCCAGCAGCTTACGTAGCGCGGGCACAGATACGCAGTATTTT. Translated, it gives CASSLRSAGTDTQYF.

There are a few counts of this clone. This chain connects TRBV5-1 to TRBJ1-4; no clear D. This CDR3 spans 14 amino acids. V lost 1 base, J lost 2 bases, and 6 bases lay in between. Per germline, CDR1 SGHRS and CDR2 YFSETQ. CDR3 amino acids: CASSLYGTNEKLFF. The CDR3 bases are TGCGCCAGCAGCTTGTACGGGACTAATGAAAAACTGTTTTTT.

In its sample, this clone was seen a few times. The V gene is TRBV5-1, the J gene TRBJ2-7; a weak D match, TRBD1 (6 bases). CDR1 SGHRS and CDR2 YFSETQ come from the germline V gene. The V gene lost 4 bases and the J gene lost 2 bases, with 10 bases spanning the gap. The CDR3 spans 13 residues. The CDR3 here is CASSTDRPYEQYF. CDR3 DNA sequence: TGCGCCAGCAGCACCGACAGGCCCTACGAGCAGTACTTC. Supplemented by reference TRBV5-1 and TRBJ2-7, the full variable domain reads KAGVTQTPRYLIKTRGQQVTLSCSPISGHRSVSWYQQTPGQGLQFLFEYFSETQRNKGNFPGRFSGRQFSNSRSEMNVSTLELGDSALYLCASSTDRPYEQYFGPGTRLTVT.

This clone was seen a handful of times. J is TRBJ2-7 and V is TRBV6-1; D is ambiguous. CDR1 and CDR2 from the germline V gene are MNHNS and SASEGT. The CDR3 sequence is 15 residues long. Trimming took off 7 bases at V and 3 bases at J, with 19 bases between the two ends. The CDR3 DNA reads TGTGCCAGCAAGCCAACTCAATCGCTCCACTACGAGCAGTACTTC. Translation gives CASKPTQSLHYEQYF.

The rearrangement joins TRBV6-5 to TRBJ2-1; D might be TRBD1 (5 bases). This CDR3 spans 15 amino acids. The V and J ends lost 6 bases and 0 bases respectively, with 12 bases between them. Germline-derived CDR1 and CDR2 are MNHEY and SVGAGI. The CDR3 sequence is CASRTDSPSYNEQFF. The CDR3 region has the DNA TGTGCCAGCAGGACCGACAGTCCCTCCTACAATGAGCAGTTCTTC.